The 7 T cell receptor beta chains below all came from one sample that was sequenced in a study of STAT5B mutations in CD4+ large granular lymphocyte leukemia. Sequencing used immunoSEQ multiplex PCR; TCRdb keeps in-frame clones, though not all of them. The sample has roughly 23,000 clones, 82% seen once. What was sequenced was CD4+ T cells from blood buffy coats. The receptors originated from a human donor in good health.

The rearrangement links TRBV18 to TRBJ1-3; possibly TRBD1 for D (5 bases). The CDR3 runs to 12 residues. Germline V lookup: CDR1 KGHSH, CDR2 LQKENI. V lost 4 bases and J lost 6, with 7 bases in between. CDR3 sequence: CASSQDTNTIYF. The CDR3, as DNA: TGTGCCAGCTCACAGGACACAAACACCATATATTTT. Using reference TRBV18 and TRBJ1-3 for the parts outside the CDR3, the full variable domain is NAGVMQNPRHLVRRRGQEARLRCSPMKGHSHVYWYRQLPEEGLKFMVYLQKENIIDESGMPKERFSAEFPKEGPSILRIQQVVRGDSAAYFCASSQDTNTIYFGEGSWLTVV.

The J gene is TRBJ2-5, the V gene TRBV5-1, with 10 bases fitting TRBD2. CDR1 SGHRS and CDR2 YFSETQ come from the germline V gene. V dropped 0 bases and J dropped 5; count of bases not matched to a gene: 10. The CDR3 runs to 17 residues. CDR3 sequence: CASSLGSSGSGKETQYF. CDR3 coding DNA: TGCGCCAGCAGCTTGGGGTCTAGCGGGAGTGGGAAGGAGACCCAGTACTTC.

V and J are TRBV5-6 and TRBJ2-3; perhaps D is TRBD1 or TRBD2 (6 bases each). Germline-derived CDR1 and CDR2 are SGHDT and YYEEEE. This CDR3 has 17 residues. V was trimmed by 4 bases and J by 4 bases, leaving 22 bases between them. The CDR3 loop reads CASSPKLRGRGADTQYF. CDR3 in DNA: TGTGCCAGCAGCCCAAAACTAAGGGGAAGGGGGGCAGATACGCAGTATTTT.

CDR3 nucleotide sequence: TGTGCCAGCAGCGAACAGGGTTGGTTTTCCGAGCAGTACTTC. As protein: CASSEQGWFSEQYF. The chain uses TRBV7-9 and TRBJ2-7; D may be TRBD1 (6 bases). The germline gives CDR1 SEHNR, CDR2 FQNEAQ (reference sequence). The CDR3 consists of 14 residues. Trimming cost V 5 bases and J 6 bases, with 17 bases left between them.

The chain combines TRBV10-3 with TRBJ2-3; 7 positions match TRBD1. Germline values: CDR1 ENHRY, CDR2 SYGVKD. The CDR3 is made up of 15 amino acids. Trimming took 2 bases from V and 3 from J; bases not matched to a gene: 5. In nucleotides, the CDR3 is TGTGCCATCAGTGAGAGAGGGGGCAGTACAGATACGCAGTATTTT. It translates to CAISERGGSTDTQYF.

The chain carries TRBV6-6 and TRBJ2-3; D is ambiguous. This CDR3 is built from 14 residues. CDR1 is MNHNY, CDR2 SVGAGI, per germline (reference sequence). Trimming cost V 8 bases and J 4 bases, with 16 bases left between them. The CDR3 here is CASGRDRAADTQYF. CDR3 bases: TGTGCCAGCGGAAGGGATAGGGCCGCAGATACGCAGTATTTT.

For the CDR3, the DNA is TGTGCCAGCAGAAAGCCTGGACAACAGAACACTGAAGCTTTCTTT. It translates to CASRKPGQQNTEAFF. The V and J genes are TRBV11-2 and TRBJ1-1; a weak D match, TRBD1 (5 bases). Deletions cut 6 bases from V and 1 base from J, with 15 bases between. CDR3 length: 15 residues. Germline CDR1 is SGHAT and CDR2 is FQNNGV.